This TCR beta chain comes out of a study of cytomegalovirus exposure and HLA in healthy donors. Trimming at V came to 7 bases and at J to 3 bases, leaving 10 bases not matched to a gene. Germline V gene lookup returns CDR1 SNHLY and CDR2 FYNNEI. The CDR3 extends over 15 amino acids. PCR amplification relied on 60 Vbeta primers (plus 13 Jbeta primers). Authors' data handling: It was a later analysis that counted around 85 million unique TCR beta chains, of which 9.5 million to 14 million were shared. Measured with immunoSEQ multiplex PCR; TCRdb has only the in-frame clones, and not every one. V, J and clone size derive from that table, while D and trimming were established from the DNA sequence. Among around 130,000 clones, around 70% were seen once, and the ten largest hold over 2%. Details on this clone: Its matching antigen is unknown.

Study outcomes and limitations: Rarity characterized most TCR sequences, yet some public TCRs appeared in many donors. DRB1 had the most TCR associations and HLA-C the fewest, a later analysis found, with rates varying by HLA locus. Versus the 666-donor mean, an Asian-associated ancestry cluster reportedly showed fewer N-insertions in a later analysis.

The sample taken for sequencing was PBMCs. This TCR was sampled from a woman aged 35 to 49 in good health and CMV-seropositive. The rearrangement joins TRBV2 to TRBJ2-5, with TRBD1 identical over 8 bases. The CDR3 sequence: CASNPTGAIKETQYF. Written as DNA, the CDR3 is TGTGCCAGCAATCCGACAGGGGCTATAAAAGAGACCCAGTACTTC.